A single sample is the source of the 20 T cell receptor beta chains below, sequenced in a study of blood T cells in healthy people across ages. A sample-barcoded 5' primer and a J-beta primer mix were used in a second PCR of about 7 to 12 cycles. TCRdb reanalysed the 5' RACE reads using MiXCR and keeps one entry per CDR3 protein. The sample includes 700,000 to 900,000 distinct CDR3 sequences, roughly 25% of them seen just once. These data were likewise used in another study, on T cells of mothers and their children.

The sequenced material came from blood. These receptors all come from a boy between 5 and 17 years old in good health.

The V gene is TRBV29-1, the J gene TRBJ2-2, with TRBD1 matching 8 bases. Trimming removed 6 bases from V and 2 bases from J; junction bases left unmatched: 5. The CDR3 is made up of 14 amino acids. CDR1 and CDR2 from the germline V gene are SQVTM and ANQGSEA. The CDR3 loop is CSVQGEPNTGELFF. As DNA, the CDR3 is TGCAGCGTACAGGGGGAGCCTAACACCGGGGAGCTGTTTTTT.

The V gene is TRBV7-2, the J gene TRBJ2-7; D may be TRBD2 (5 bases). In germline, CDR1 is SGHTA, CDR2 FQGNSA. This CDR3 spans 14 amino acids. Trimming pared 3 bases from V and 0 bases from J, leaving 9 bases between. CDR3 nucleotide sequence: TGTGCCAGCAGCTTTTGGGAGAGCTCCTACGAGCAGTACTTC. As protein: CASSFWESSYEQYF.

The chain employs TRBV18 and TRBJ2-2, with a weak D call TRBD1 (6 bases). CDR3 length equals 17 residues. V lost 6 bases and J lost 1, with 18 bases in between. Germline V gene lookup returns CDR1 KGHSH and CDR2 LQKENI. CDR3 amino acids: CASSPTVGTMNTGELFF. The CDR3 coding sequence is TGTGCCAGCTCCCCAACGGTCGGGACAATGAACACCGGGGAGCTGTTTTTT.

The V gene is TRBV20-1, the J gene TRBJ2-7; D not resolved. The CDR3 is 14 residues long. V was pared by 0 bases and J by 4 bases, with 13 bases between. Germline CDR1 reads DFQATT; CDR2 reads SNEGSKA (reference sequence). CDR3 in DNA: TGCAGTGCTAGAGATCGGCACAGTTCTTACGAGCAGTACTTC. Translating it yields CSARDRHSSYEQYF.

The CDR3 DNA reads as TGCGCCAGCAGCGCACAGGGACAGGGTCTGGAGACCCAGTACTTC. Protein product: CASSAQGQGLETQYF. The J gene is TRBJ2-5, the V gene TRBV5-1, with 9 positions matching TRBD1. The trim removed 4 bases at V and 5 bases at J, leaving 9 bases unmatched. The germline V gene encodes CDR1 SGHRS and CDR2 YFSETQ. This CDR3 is 15 amino acids long.

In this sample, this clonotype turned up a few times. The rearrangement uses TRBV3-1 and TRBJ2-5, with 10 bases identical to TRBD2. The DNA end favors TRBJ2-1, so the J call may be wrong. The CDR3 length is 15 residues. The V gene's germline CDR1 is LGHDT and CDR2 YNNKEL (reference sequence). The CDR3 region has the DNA TGTGCCAGCAGCCAAGAATGGTCTAGCGGGGGTGAGCAGTTCTTC. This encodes CASSQEWSSGGEQFF.

In DNA, the CDR3 is TGTGCCAGCACCCCGGACGGATTACCTTCCGAGCAGTACTTC. Amino acid sequence: CASTPDGLPSEQYF. The V gene is TRBV12-3 or TRBV12-4, the J gene TRBJ2-5; D not resolved. The J call is in doubt because the DNA end fits TRBJ2-7 better. The length of the CDR3 is 14 residues.

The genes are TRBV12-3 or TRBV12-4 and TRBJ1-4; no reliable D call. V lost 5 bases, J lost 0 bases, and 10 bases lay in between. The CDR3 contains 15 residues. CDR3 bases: TGTGCCAGCAGTCCTGGACGGCCAACTAATGAAAAACTGTTTTTT. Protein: CASSPGRPTNEKLFF.

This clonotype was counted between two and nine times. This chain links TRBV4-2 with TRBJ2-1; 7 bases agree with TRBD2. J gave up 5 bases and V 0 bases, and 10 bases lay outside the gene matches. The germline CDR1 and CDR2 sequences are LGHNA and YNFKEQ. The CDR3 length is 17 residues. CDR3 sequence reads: CASSQEVSAGHNNEQFF. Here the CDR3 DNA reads TGTGCCAGCAGCCAAGAGGTCTCAGCGGGGCATAACAATGAGCAGTTCTTC.

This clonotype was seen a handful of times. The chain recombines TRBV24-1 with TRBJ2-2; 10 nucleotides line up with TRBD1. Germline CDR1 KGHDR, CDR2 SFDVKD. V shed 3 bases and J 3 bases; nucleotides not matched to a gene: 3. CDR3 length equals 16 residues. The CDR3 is CATSDTGTGDTGELFF. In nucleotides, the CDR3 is TGTGCCACCAGTGATACCGGGACAGGGGACACCGGGGAGCTGTTTTTT.

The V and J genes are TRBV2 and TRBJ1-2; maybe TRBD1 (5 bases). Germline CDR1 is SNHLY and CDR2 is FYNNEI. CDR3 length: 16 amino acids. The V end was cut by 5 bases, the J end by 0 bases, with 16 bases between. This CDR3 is CASSRGGTYPNYGYTF. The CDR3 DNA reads TGTGCCAGCAGTCGGGGGGGAACCTACCCTAACTATGGCTACACCTTC.

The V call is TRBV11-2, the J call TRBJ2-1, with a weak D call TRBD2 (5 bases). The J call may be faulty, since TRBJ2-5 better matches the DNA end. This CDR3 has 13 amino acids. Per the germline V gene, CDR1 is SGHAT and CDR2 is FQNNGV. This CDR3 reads CASSPFKRETQYF. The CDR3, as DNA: TGTGCCAGCAGCCCGTTCAAGCGGGAGACCCAGTACTTC.

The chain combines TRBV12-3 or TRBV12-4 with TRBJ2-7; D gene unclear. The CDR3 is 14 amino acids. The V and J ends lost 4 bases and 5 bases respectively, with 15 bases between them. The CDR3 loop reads CASSSSDAPDEQYF. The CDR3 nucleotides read TGTGCCAGCAGTTCCTCGGACGCTCCCGACGAGCAGTACTTC.

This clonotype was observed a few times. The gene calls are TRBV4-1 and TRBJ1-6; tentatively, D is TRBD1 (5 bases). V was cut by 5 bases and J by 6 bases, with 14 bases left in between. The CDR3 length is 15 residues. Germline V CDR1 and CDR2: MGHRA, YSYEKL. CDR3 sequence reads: CASSESEGSNSPLHF. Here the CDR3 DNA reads TGCGCCAGCAGCGAAAGCGAGGGGTCTAATTCACCCCTCCACTTT.

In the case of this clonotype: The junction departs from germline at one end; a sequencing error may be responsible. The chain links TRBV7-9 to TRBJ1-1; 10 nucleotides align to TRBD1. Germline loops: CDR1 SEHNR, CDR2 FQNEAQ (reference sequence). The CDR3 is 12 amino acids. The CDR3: CASSPGTGDPFF. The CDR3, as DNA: TGTGCCAGCAGCCCCGGGACAGGGGACCCCTTTTTT. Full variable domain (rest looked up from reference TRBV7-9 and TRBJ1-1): DTGVSQNPRHKITKRGQNVTFRCDPISEHNRLYWYRQTLGQGPEFLTYFQNEAQLEKSRLLSDRFSAERPKGSFSTLEIQRTEQGDSAMYLCASSPGTGDPFFGQGTRLTVV.

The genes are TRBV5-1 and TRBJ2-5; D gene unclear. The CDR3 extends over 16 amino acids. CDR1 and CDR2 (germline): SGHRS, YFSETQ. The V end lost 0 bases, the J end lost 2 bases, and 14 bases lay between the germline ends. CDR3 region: CASSLGIFMGQETQYF. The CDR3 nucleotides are TGCGCCAGCAGCTTGGGGATTTTCATGGGACAAGAGACCCAGTACTTC.

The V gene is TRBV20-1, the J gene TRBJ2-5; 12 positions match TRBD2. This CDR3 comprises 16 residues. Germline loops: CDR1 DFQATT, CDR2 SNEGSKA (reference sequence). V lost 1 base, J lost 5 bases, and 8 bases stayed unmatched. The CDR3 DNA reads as TGCAGTGCTAGAGTGGCTAGCGGGGGGGCGGGGGAGACCCAGTACTTC. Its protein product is CSARVASGGAGETQYF.

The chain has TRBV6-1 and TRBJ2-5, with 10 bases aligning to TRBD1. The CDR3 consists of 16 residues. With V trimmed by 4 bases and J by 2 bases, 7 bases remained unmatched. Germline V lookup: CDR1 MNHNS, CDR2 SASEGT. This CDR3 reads CASSAYDRGPQETQYF. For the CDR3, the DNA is TGTGCCAGCAGTGCCTATGACAGGGGGCCTCAAGAGACCCAGTACTTC.

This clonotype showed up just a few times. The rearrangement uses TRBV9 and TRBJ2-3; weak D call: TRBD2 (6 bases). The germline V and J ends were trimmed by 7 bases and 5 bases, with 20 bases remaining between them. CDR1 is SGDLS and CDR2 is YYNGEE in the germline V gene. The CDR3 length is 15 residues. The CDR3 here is CASGPEGTPQDTQYF. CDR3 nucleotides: TGTGCCAGCGGCCCCGAGGGGACTCCCCAAGATACGCAGTATTTT.

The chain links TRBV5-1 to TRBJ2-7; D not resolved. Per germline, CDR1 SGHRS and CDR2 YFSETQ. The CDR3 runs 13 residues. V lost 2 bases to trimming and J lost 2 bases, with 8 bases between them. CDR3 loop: CASSFAKTYEQYF. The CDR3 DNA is TGCGCCAGCAGCTTTGCTAAAACCTACGAGCAGTACTTC. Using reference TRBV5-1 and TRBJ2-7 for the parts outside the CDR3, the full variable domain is KAGVTQTPRYLIKTRGQQVTLSCSPISGHRSVSWYQQTPGQGLQFLFEYFSETQRNKGNFPGRFSGRQFSNSRSEMNVSTLELGDSALYLCASSFAKTYEQYFGPGTRLTVT.